This entry is about one T cell receptor (beta chain). This specimen includes other DNA sequences encoding the same CDR3. The repertoire was sequenced with immunoSEQ multiplex PCR; TCRdb's copy has only in-frame clones and lacks some. The sample lists 100,000 or so clones; around 76% were seen once. The CDR3 sequence is 15 residues long. Between the trimmed V and J ends, which lost 0 bases and 0 bases, there was a span of 10 bases. CDR1 SGHRS and CDR2 YFSETQ come from the germline V gene. The entry originates in a study of blood T cell repertoires in COVID-19. The sequenced material came from peripheral blood. The chain couples TRBV5-1 to TRBJ2-7; TRBD1 might be the D (5 bases). The TCR comes from a woman in her 70s with acute or convalescent COVID-19. The DNA for the CDR3 is TGCGCCAGCAGCTTGGTGCAGGGAAGCTCCTACGAGCAGTACTTC. This gives the protein CASSLVQGSSYEQYF.